A selection of T cell receptor beta chains follows, all from one sample in a study of blood T cells in healthy people across ages. Using its own MiXCR run on the 5' RACE reads, TCRdb lists one record per CDR3 protein. This sample carries 500,000 to 600,000 distinct CDR3 sequences, 27% of them seen once, and the ten largest clones take under 20%. Sequencing was done on a sample of blood. All receptors derive from a woman aged 65 to 85 in good health. Each CDR3 is given with its conserved first and last residue. A D gene is named only where the DNA matches it firmly. The size entry is marked missing in some rows and otherwise reads once, few, many or a size class.

clone size,J gene,D gene,CDR3 length,V gene,CDR3 DNA,CDR3 protein
-,TRBJ1-3,-,14,TRBV7-9,TGTGCCAGCAGCCCGGGGACCTCTGGAAACACCATATATTTT,CASSPGTSGNTIYF
-,TRBJ2-1,-,15,TRBV5-6,TGTGCCAGCAGCTCCTCGGGACTCCTTTTTGGGAAGCAGTTCTTC,CASSSSGLLFGKQFF
-,TRBJ2-3,TRBD1,14,TRBV20-1,TGCAGTGCTACGGGACAGGGGAATCTAGATACGCAGTATTTT,CSATGQGNLDTQYF
few,TRBJ2-4,TRBD1,16,TRBV6-2/TRBV6-3,TGTGCCAGCAGCCCTATGGGACAGGGGAACAAAAACATTCAGTACTTC,CASSPMGQGNKNIQYF
-,TRBJ2-3,-,14,TRBV20-1,TGCAGTGCTAGAGATAGGGTAAACACAGATACGCAGTATTTT,CSARDRVNTDTQYF
-,TRBJ2-7,-,13,TRBV28,TGTGCCAGCAGTACCCGGGACACTTACGAGCAGTACTTC,CASSTRDTYEQYF
many,TRBJ1-3,-,13,TRBV3-1,TGTGCCAGCAGCCAAGATTTTGGAAACACCATATATTTT,CASSQDFGNTIYF
-,TRBJ2-5,TRBD2,16,TRBV20-1,TGCAGTGCTAGAGATCCCTCTAGCGGGGGGGCGGAGACCCAGTACTTC,CSARDPSSGGAETQYF
few,TRBJ2-6,-,16,TRBV4-3,TGCGCCAGCAGCCAAGATCGGGGCTCTGGGGCCAACGTCCTGACTTTC,CASSQDRGSGANVLTF
-,TRBJ2-5,-,16,TRBV6-6,TGTGCCAGCGGAACTACTTCACAGGGAAGTGAAGAGACCCAGTACTTC,CASGTTSQGSEETQYF
many,TRBJ2-3,TRBD2,16,TRBV5-1,TGCGCCAGCAGCGGTAGACGGGGGGGGAGCACAGATACGCAGTATTTT,CASSGRRGGSTDTQYF
-,TRBJ2-7,-,14,TRBV6-2/TRBV6-3,TGTGCCAGCAGTCTCTTTGACAGCCCCTACGAGCAGTACTTC,CASSLFDSPYEQYF
many,TRBJ2-7,-,13,TRBV11-1,TGTGCCAGCAGCAAATCAGGGAGCTACGAGCAGTACTTC,CASSKSGSYEQYF
-,TRBJ2-1,-,12,TRBV20-1,TGCAGTGCTAGACAGAGGTTTGATGAGCAGTTCTTC,CSARQRFDEQFF
few,TRBJ2-5,-,17,TRBV29-1,TGCAGCGCCCGCTTTCGGGGGCGCGGGCTAAATGTGGAGACCCAGTACTTC,CSARFRGRGLNVETQYF
few,TRBJ2-5,TRBD1,15,TRBV7-9,TGTGCCAGCTACCGGGACAGGGAGTACCAAGAGACCCAGTACTTC,CASYRDREYQETQYF
-,TRBJ2-7,-,13,TRBV20-1,TGCAGTGCTAGAGAAGGAGGGGAAAACGAGCAGTACTTC,CSAREGGENEQYF
few,TRBJ2-5,-,13,TRBV20-1,TGCAGTGCTCCGGGGGCCATGAAAGAGACCCAGTACTTC,CSAPGAMKETQYF
few,TRBJ1-5,-,14,TRBV29-1,TGCAGCGTTCGGTTGCCAGGGCTAAATCAGCCCCAGCATTTT,CSVRLPGLNQPQHF
-,TRBJ2-7,-,15,TRBV7-8,TGTGCCAGCAGCTTCATGTCGCGGAGCTCCTACGAGCAGTACTTC,CASSFMSRSSYEQYF
few,TRBJ2-7,TRBD1,16,TRBV6-5,TGTGCCAGCAGTTACTCGCATGGACAGGTGTCGGGAGAGCAGTACTTC,CASSYSHGQVSGEQYF
-,TRBJ2-1,TRBD2,13,TRBV20-1,TGCAGCTTCGAAAGCGGGAGCTACAATGAGCAGTTCTTC,CSFESGSYNEQFF
-,TRBJ1-1,-,16,TRBV14,TGTGCCAGCAGCATACCCGTGGCCCTCGGGGGCACTGAAGCTTTCTTT,CASSIPVALGGTEAFF
-,TRBJ2-7,-,12,TRBV29-1,TGCAGCGTTGTCGTTCCCCCAAACGAGCAGTACTTC,CSVVVPPNEQYF
-,TRBJ1-3,-,15,TRBV6-1,TGTGCCAGCAGGACGAAGGACCTCTCTGGAAACACCATATATTTT,CASRTKDLSGNTIYF
-,TRBJ2-1,-,16,TRBV7-7,TGTGCTAGCAGCCAAGGGGGGACTCTAGGGGCCAATGAGCAGTTCTTC,CASSQGGTLGANEQFF
-,TRBJ2-1,TRBD1,16,TRBV11-1,TGTGCCAGCAGCTTATCCTCGGGACAGCAGGACAATGAGCAGTTCTTC,CASSLSSGQQDNEQFF
-,TRBJ2-4,TRBD2,13,TRBV30,TGTGCCTGGAGAGCGGGGGGCGCGGACATTCAGTACTTC,CAWRAGGADIQYF
-,TRBJ2-4,-,17,TRBV11-2,TGTGCCAGCAGACATACAGGGAGGGGCTCGGCCAAAAACATTCAGTACTTC,CASRHTGRGSAKNIQYF
-,TRBJ1-2,-,13,TRBV9,TGTGCCAGCAGCCCCCAAACAGGGTATGGCTACACCTTC,CASSPQTGYGYTF
few,TRBJ1-2,TRBD1,18,TRBV4-1,TGCGCCAGCAGCCAAGTGTCGCCCACACAGGGGCTCGGGTATGGCTACACCTTC,CASSQVSPTQGLGYGYTF
few,TRBJ1-3,-,17,TRBV4-3,TGCGCCAGCAGCCAAGATAATATGGGGGGCGAGGGAAACACCATATATTTT,CASSQDNMGGEGNTIYF
few,TRBJ2-5,-,15,TRBV6-6,TGTGCCAGCAGCCCCGGGACTCGCGCGCAAGAGACCCAGTACTTC,CASSPGTRAQETQYF
few,TRBJ1-4,TRBD1,16,TRBV7-9,TGTGCCAGCGGCACACCGCCAGGGGGCCACGGTGAAAAACTGTTTTTT,CASGTPPGGHGEKLFF
-,TRBJ1-1,-,17,TRBV7-2,TGTGCCAGCAGCTTAGCCCTAGTCACAGGGACCTACGCTGAAGCTTTCTTT,CASSLALVTGTYAEAFF
few,TRBJ2-2,TRBD1,17,TRBV4-2,TGTGCCAGCAGCCCCCTCCCAGGACAGGGAGGCACCGGGGAGCTGTTTTTT,CASSPLPGQGGTGELFF
few,TRBJ2-3,TRBD1,15,TRBV18,TGTGCCAGCTCACCACCCGTGAACAGGGGGGATACGCAGTATTTT,CASSPPVNRGDTQYF
-,TRBJ2-7,-,15,TRBV5-1,TGCGCCAGCAGCCCTCCGACAGGCAATAATATCGAGCAGTACTTC,CASSPPTGNNIEQYF
few,TRBJ2-2,-,14,TRBV20-1,TGCAGTGCCGTCGGGTCTAGGAACACCGGGGAGCTGTTTTTT,CSAVGSRNTGELFF
-,TRBJ2-5,-,13,TRBV2,TGTGCCAGCAGGAACAGGGATGGCTACAAGCAGTACTTC,CASRNRDGYKQYF